A selection of T cell receptor beta chains follows, all from one sample in a study of cytomegalovirus exposure and HLA in healthy donors. Assay used: immunoSEQ multiplex PCR; TCRdb lists only in-frame clones, some missing. The sample contains some 150,000 clones, more than 65% of which appear only once. The sequenced sample consisted of PBMCs. These receptors were taken from a woman aged 50 to 65 in good health and CMV-seronegative. Each CDR3 is given with its conserved first and last residue. A D gene is named only where the DNA matches it firmly. For some rows the clone size is stated as once, few or many, or as a class when expanded; others skip it.

CDR3 protein,CDR3 DNA,J gene,clone size,V gene,D gene
CASSSPTGGGTDTQYF,TGTGCCAGCAGTTCTCCGACAGGGGGGGGTACAGATACGCAGTATTTT,TRBJ2-3,NA,TRBV28,TRBD1
CASSPGRGTHTANTEAFF,TGTGCCAGCAGTCCAGGGAGGGGGACACACACAGCGAACACTGAAGCTTTCTTT,TRBJ1-1,NA,TRBV27,NA
CALPPWDRGWSGANVLTF,TGTGCCTTGCCCCCTTGGGACAGGGGGTGGTCTGGGGCCAACGTCCTGACTTTC,TRBJ2-6,NA,TRBV19,TRBD1
CASSSDRVGFNEQFF,TGTGCCAGCAGCTCCGACAGGGTGGGGTTCAATGAGCAGTTCTTC,TRBJ2-1,once,TRBV7-9,TRBD1
CASSAVGGGNQPQHF,TGTGCCAGCAGTGCCGTTGGCGGGGGCAATCAGCCCCAGCATTTT,TRBJ1-5,few,TRBV28,NA
CASSLVPGTGASHYEQYF,TGTGCCAGCAGCTTAGTTCCCGGGACAGGGGCTTCACACTACGAGCAGTACTTC,TRBJ2-7,NA,TRBV7-9,TRBD1
CASKRGDRVGEKLFF,TGTGCCAGTAAAAGAGGGGACAGGGTGGGTGAAAAACTGTTTTTT,TRBJ1-4,NA,TRBV19,TRBD1
CASSYSNSGSYGYTF,TGTGCCAGCAGTTACTCGAATTCCGGTAGCTATGGCTACACCTTC,TRBJ1-2,NA,TRBV6-5,NA
CASSPRTSGSPHFYNEQFF,TGTGCCAGCAGCCCCCGGACTAGCGGGAGTCCCCACTTCTACAATGAGCAGTTCTTC,TRBJ2-1,NA,TRBV7-2,TRBD2
CAWGSSSYEQYF,TGTGCCTGGGGGAGTTCCTCCTACGAGCAGTACTTC,TRBJ2-7,NA,TRBV30,NA
CASSPQGAFRYEQYF,TGTGCCAGCTCCCCACAGGGGGCGTTTAGGTACGAGCAGTACTTC,TRBJ2-7,NA,TRBV18,TRBD1
CASSISGEMGTEAFF,TGTGCCAGCAGCATTTCAGGGGAAATGGGCACTGAAGCTTTCTTT,TRBJ1-1,once,TRBV9,NA
CASSQQSYQETQYF,TGCGCCAGCAGCCAACAGTCGTACCAAGAGACCCAGTACTTC,TRBJ2-5,NA,TRBV4-3,NA
CAISQTGTNTIYF,TGTGCCATCAGCCAGACAGGGACTAACACCATATATTTT,TRBJ1-3,NA,TRBV10-3,TRBD1
CASSGGSEGETQYF,TGTGCCAGCAGCGGGGGGAGCGAGGGGGAGACCCAGTACTTC,TRBJ2-5,NA,TRBV11-3,NA
CASSQAQGATVFEAFF,TGCGCCAGCAGCCAGGCTCAGGGGGCCACCGTTTTTGAAGCTTTCTTT,TRBJ1-1,NA,TRBV4-3,TRBD1
CASSWQQLAQETQYF,TGTGCCAGCAGCTGGCAACAGCTAGCCCAAGAGACCCAGTACTTC,TRBJ2-5,NA,TRBV11-2,NA
CASSWGGGSQETQYF,TGTGCCAGTTCCTGGGGGGGCGGGTCGCAAGAGACCCAGTACTTC,TRBJ2-5,NA,TRBV5-4,NA
CASSPSGNSPLHF,TGTGCCAGCAGTCCATCGGGGAATTCACCCCTCCACTTT,TRBJ1-6,NA,TRBV6-5,NA
CASSVTGGLTYNEQFF,TGCGCCAGCAGCGTTACAGGGGGCTTAACGTACAATGAGCAGTTCTTC,TRBJ2-1,NA,TRBV5-1,TRBD1
CASSVQGIVSGNTIYF,TGTGCCAGCAGCGTACAGGGAATTGTTTCTGGAAACACCATATATTTT,TRBJ1-3,few,TRBV9,NA
CATSRARAGNYEQYF,TGTGCCACCAGCAGAGCGCGAGCGGGTAACTACGAGCAGTACTTC,TRBJ2-7,NA,TRBV15,NA
CASSTRTWTANQPQHF,TGTGCCAGCAGCACCCGGACATGGACAGCCAATCAGCCCCAGCATTTT,TRBJ1-5,NA,TRBV5-6,NA
CASSQVADQETQYF,TGTGCCAGCTCACAGGTAGCGGACCAAGAGACCCAGTACTTC,TRBJ2-5,few,TRBV18,NA
CASSFSGTGAYGYTF,TGTGCCAGCAGTTTCTCCGGGACAGGTGCCTATGGCTACACCTTC,TRBJ1-2,NA,TRBV28,TRBD1
CSVDSNNFYGYTF,TGCAGCGTCGACAGCAACAACTTCTATGGCTACACCTTC,TRBJ1-2,NA,TRBV29-1,NA
CASIIQGGGRYGYTF,TGTGCCAGCATCATACAGGGGGGTGGCCGCTATGGCTACACCTTC,TRBJ1-2,NA,TRBV28,TRBD1
CASSQVWDRVQETQYF,TGCGCCAGCAGCCAAGTTTGGGACAGGGTCCAAGAGACCCAGTACTTC,TRBJ2-5,NA,TRBV4-3,TRBD1
CASSLSGLLSSYEQYF,TGCGCCAGCAGCTTATCAGGACTCCTGAGCTCCTACGAGCAGTACTTC,TRBJ2-7,NA,TRBV5-1,NA
CASSQVNMNFYNEQFF,TGCGCCAGCAGCCAGGTCAATATGAACTTCTACAATGAGCAGTTCTTC,TRBJ2-1,few,TRBV4-3,NA
CASSLGQGGIGYTF,TGTGCCAGCAGCTTAGGTCAGGGAGGAATCGGCTACACCTTC,TRBJ1-2,NA,TRBV7-2,NA
CASSLTRAGSTDTQYF,TGTGCCAGCAGCTTAACTAGAGCGGGAAGCACAGATACGCAGTATTTT,TRBJ2-3,once,TRBV7-3,TRBD2
CASSTGEGRPFSGNTIYF,TGCGCCAGCAGCACCGGGGAGGGGCGCCCCTTCTCTGGAAACACCATATATTTT,TRBJ1-3,NA,TRBV10-1,NA
CASGRSGQGRTEAFF,TGTGCCAGCGGCCGATCGGGACAGGGGAGGACTGAAGCTTTCTTT,TRBJ1-1,few,TRBV7-9,TRBD1
CASSVSLAGEYSYEQYF,TGTGCCAGCAGCGTAAGTCTAGCGGGAGAATACTCCTACGAGCAGTACTTC,TRBJ2-7,NA,TRBV9,TRBD2
CASSLSRDFYGYTF,TGTGCCAGCAGCTTATCCAGGGATTTTTATGGCTACACCTTC,TRBJ1-2,NA,TRBV11-2,NA
CASSIGQVTDTQYF,TGTGCCAGCAGCATTGGACAGGTCACAGATACGCAGTATTTT,TRBJ2-3,NA,TRBV11-2,TRBD1
CASSSGREAFF,TGTGCCAGCAGTTCAGGGCGTGAAGCTTTCTTT,TRBJ1-1,NA,TRBV28,NA
CASSLRDPGQYEQYF,TGTGCCAGCTCCCTGCGGGACCCCGGGCAATACGAGCAGTACTTC,TRBJ2-7,NA,TRBV18,NA
CASSLEGLGEQYF,TGTGCCAGCAGTTTAGAGGGCCTAGGAGAGCAGTACTTC,TRBJ2-7,few,TRBV27,NA
CASSLLGGSYNSPLHF,TGTGCCAGCAGCTTATTGGGGGGCTCCTATAATTCACCCCTCCACTTT,TRBJ1-6,NA,TRBV13,NA